Following are 32 T cell receptor beta chains from one sample sequenced in a study of metastatic and nonmetastatic thyroid tumors (dated by TCRdb to about 2020). Receptors were amplified or captured by PCR. Instrument on record: Illumina HiSeq 4000. The public reads were reprocessed in TCRdb via fastp at Q25 and MiXCR, keeping in-frame beta chains. This sample holds 30,000 to 45,000 clones; about 29% were observed only once. About 11% of the sample belongs to the ten largest clones. No patient had received any treatment before thyroid surgery. The specimen sequenced was blood. The receptors shown here come from a male donor with papillary thyroid cancer or a benign thyroid nodule (not recorded which). Some clones in this sample may be carry-over from other donors' samples.

The sample holds a few counts of this clone. Additional DNA sequences in this sample encode the identical CDR3. The rearrangement joins TRBV20-1 to TRBJ1-2; 8 nucleotides agree with TRBD1. V trimming: 0 bases; J trimming: 1 base; junction bases outside the gene matches: 10. Germline CDR1 is DFQATT and CDR2 is SNEGSKA (reference sequence). The CDR3 has 17 amino acids. The CDR3: CSARDRGWTGINYGYTF. CDR3 nucleotides: TGCAGTGCTAGAGATCGAGGCTGGACAGGGATTAACTATGGCTACACCTTC.

In its sample, this clone was seen many times. The V and J genes are TRBV2 and TRBJ2-2; D uncertain. The CDR3 is 15 residues long. From germline, CDR1 is SNHLY and CDR2 FYNNEI. V was shortened by 5 bases and J by 7 bases, with 17 bases between the two germline ends. CDR3 bases: TGTGCCAGCAGTCCGGCCGTGGCCGGTATCGGGGAGCTGTTTTTT. This translates into CASSPAVAGIGELFF.

By share of the sample, this clone is medium-sized. J is TRBJ2-2 and V is TRBV6-1, with 10 bases matching TRBD1. The CDR3 runs to 14 residues. V was pared by 1 base and J by 9 bases, with 2 bases of the junction left unmatched. The germline V gene encodes CDR1 MNHNS and CDR2 SASEGT. CDR3 nucleotide sequence: TGTGCCAGCAGTGAAGGACAGGGGGCTAGGGAGCTGTTTTTT. Amino acids: CASSEGQGARELFF.

This rearrangement joins TRBV3-1 to TRBJ1-4, with D uncertain. Trimming took off 1 base at V and 5 bases at J, with 2 bases between the two ends. This CDR3 is built from 12 residues. Germline CDR1 LGHDT, CDR2 YNNKEL (reference sequence). CDR3 sequence: CASSQGNEKLFF. CDR3 DNA: TGTGCCAGCAGCCAAGGAAATGAAAAACTGTTTTTT.

The V gene is TRBV6-1, the J gene TRBJ1-5; D uncertain. The V gene's germline CDR1 is MNHNS and CDR2 SASEGT. The length of the CDR3 is 13 residues. V was shortened by 2 bases and J by 6 bases, with 8 bases between the two germline ends. CDR3 nucleotide sequence: TGTGCCAGCAGTGAACAGGAGACTCAGCCCCAGCATTTT. Translated: CASSEQETQPQHF.

The V and J genes are TRBV5-1 and TRBJ1-5; D is unclear. The CDR3 is made up of 13 amino acids. Germline CDR1 SGHRS, CDR2 YFSETQ. Trimming took off 0 bases at V and 5 bases at J, with 6 bases between the two ends. The CDR3 nucleotides are TGCGCCAGCAGCTTGGAAGGCCATCAGCCCCAGCATTTT. Amino acids: CASSLEGHQPQHF.

The V call is TRBV5-1, the J call TRBJ2-3; TRBD2 matches 9 bases. The CDR3 covers 16 residues. CDR1 and CDR2 (germline): SGHRS, YFSETQ. Trimming took 1 base from V and 1 from J; bases not matched to a gene: 4. The CDR3 region is CASSLSVAGGTDTQYF. CDR3 DNA sequence: TGCGCCAGCAGCTTGTCAGTAGCGGGGGGCACAGATACGCAGTATTTT.

Concerning this clone itself: A much larger clone lies one base from this, so it may be a read error. This chain links TRBV5-1 with TRBJ2-5; D call uncertain. The CDR3 sequence is 15 residues long. Germline V gives CDR1 SGHRS, CDR2 YFSETQ. V lost 1 base, J lost 2 bases, and 12 bases lay in between. CDR3 sequence (DNA): TGCGCCAGCAGCTTGCAGGCCGGTAGGCAAGAGACCCAGTACTTC. Its protein product is CASSLQAGRQETQYF.

This rearrangement joins TRBV11-2 to TRBJ2-2, with a weak D call TRBD1 (6 bases). The CDR3 has 14 residues. Germline V gene lookup returns CDR1 SGHAT and CDR2 FQNNGV. Trimming shortened V by 4 bases and J by 4 bases, and 10 bases separated the two germline ends. CDR3 loop: CASSSQGPTGELFF. Here the CDR3 DNA reads TGTGCCAGCAGCTCACAGGGCCCCACCGGGGAGCTGTTTTTT.

The chain links TRBV9 to TRBJ1-4, with 7 bases fitting TRBD1. Unmatched junction bases numbered 7, after V lost 3 bases and J lost 8 bases. The CDR3 contains 14 residues. Germline loops: CDR1 SGDLS, CDR2 YYNGEE. The chain's CDR3 is CASSADRTGEKLFF. The CDR3 DNA sequence: TGTGCCAGCAGCGCGGACAGGACGGGCGAAAAACTGTTTTTT.

This clone was seen ten or more times. The chain joins TRBV29-1 to TRBJ1-1; 7 bases agree with TRBD1. Losses at the gene ends were 4 bases for V and 4 bases for J; bases not matched to a gene: 12. CDR3 size: 15 residues. Germline CDR1 SQVTM, CDR2 ANQGSEA. DNA of the CDR3: TGCAGCGTTGCCGAAGACAGGGTTCGGACCACTGAAGCTTTCTTT. It specifies CSVAEDRVRTTEAFF. The variable domain in full, completed from reference TRBV29-1 and TRBJ1-1, reads SAVISQKPSRDICQRGTSLTIQCQVDSQVTMMFWYRQQPGQSLTLIATANQGSEATYESGFVIDKFPISRPNLTFSTLTVSNMSPEDSSIYLCSVAEDRVRTTEAFFGQGTRLTVV.

For this clone: A junction boundary mismatches the germline segment, possibly from a read error. V usage is TRBV28 and J usage is TRBJ2-7, with 7 bases aligning to TRBD1. The CDR3 is 12 residues long. CDR1 and CDR2 from the germline V gene are MDHEN and SYDVKM. The CDR3 region is CVSTSGGYEQYF. Here the CDR3 DNA reads TGTGTCAGCACTTCAGGGGGCTACGAGCAGTACTTC.

The chain joins TRBV30 to TRBJ2-1; D not certain. Germline V gives CDR1 GTSNPN, CDR2 SVGIG (reference sequence). V was trimmed by 0 bases and J by 4 bases, leaving 10 bases between them. This CDR3 is 14 amino acids long. Here the CDR3 reads CAWSVQPAYNEQFF. The CDR3 nucleotides are TGTGCCTGGAGTGTACAGCCGGCGTACAATGAGCAGTTCTTC.

The V and J genes are TRBV6-1 and TRBJ2-7; 7 bases are shared with TRBD2. Germline lookup yields CDR1 MNHNS and CDR2 SASEGT. This CDR3 comprises 13 residues. V lost 8 bases to trimming and J lost 2 bases; unmatched junction nucleotides: 6. The CDR3, as DNA: TGTGCCAGCCAGCGGGACGTGACCTACGAGCAGTACTTC. It yields the protein CASQRDVTYEQYF.

The chain's CDR3 is CASSPKRDRSYEQYF. The CDR3 DNA is TGTGCCAGCAGCCCAAAGCGGGACAGGTCCTACGAGCAGTACTTC. The chain uses TRBV7-8 and TRBJ2-7, with a weak D call TRBD1 (8 bases). The CDR3 spans 15 residues. The ends were cut back, 5 bases at V and 1 base at J, with 15 bases in the middle. Germline-derived CDR1 and CDR2 are SGHVS and FQNEAQ.

This clone has only a few counts. The V gene is TRBV20-1, the J gene TRBJ1-5; 7 nucleotides line up with TRBD1. Per germline, CDR1 DFQATT and CDR2 SNEGSKA (reference sequence). This CDR3 is built from 16 residues. J lost 4 bases, V lost 6 bases, and 15 bases had no gene match. The CDR3 is CSATPRAGTVNQPQHF. CDR3 sequence (DNA): TGCAGTGCCACCCCTAGGGCCGGGACAGTGAATCAGCCCCAGCATTTT.

V gene TRBV28 combines with J gene TRBJ1-1, with 8 bases aligning to TRBD1. With V trimmed by 3 bases and J by 5 bases, 8 bases remained unmatched. Per germline, CDR1 MDHEN and CDR2 SYDVKM. This CDR3 region has 15 residues. CDR3 sequence (DNA): TGTGCCAGCAGTTTTCAAACAGGGGGAGGTACTGAAGCTTTCTTT. It encodes CASSFQTGGGTEAFF.

V and J are TRBV12-3 or TRBV12-4 and TRBJ2-6, with D perhaps matching TRBD2 (6 bases). The V gene lost 0 bases and the J gene lost 1 base, with 22 bases spanning the gap. The CDR3 is made up of 21 amino acids. In nucleotides, the CDR3 is TGTGCCAGCAGTTTAGCGGGAAGTCGGGAGAAAGCGTCTTCTGGGGCCAACGTCCTGACTTTC. Its protein is CASSLAGSREKASSGANVLTF.

This clone came up many times. V gene TRBV27 combines with J gene TRBJ2-2, with a possible D match to TRBD2 (5 bases). The germline V and J ends were trimmed by 7 bases and 1 base, with 7 bases remaining between them. The CDR3 totals 13 residues. Germline lookup yields CDR1 MNHEY and CDR2 SMNVEV (reference sequence). The chain's CDR3 is CASTSGNTGELFF. CDR3 bases: TGTGCCAGCACAAGCGGGAACACCGGGGAGCTGTTTTTT.

This clone was seen repeatedly, ten times or more. J is TRBJ2-1 and V is TRBV7-6, with D possibly matching TRBD2 (6 bases). Germline assignment: CDR1 SGHVS and CDR2 FNYEAQ. The CDR3 consists of 17 residues. Trimming shortened V by 3 bases and J by 0 bases, and 15 bases separated the two germline ends. As DNA, the CDR3 is TGTGCCAGCAGCTTGGGAGGTTCTTACAGCTCCTACAATGAGCAGTTCTTC. It encodes CASSLGGSYSSYNEQFF.

The chain employs TRBV18 and TRBJ2-2, with TRBD2 as a possible D gene (6 bases). This CDR3 has 16 amino acids. From germline, CDR1 is KGHSH and CDR2 LQKENI. The ends were cut back, 2 bases at V and 0 bases at J, with 10 bases in the middle. CDR3 residues: CASSPGAGTNTGELFF. In nucleotides, the CDR3 is TGTGCCAGCTCACCAGGCGCGGGAACGAACACCGGGGAGCTGTTTTTT.

In its sample, this clone was seen many times. V usage is TRBV3-1 and J usage is TRBJ1-5; 8 positions agree with TRBD1. V lost 3 bases and J lost 2; bases outside the gene matches: 6. CDR3 length: 16 residues. Germline V gene data show CDR1 as LGHDT and CDR2 as YNNKEL (reference sequence). The CDR3 DNA is TGTGCCAGCAGCCATAGTGGACAGGGAGGCAATCAGCCCCAGCATTTT. Amino acid sequence: CASSHSGQGGNQPQHF.

This clone has only a few counts. The chain recombines TRBV6-1 with TRBJ2-7, with TRBD2 identical over 8 bases. Germline lookup yields CDR1 MNHNS and CDR2 SASEGT. There are 15 residues in the CDR3. V shed 5 bases and J 3 bases; nucleotides not matched to a gene: 9. The CDR3 sequence: CASSPPGLANYEQYF. Written as DNA, the CDR3 is TGTGCCAGCAGTCCGCCAGGACTAGCTAACTACGAGCAGTACTTC.

The CDR3 is CASSKTWSDTQYF. The CDR3 bases are TGTGCCAGCAGTAAGACGTGGTCAGATACGCAGTATTTT. The genes are TRBV12-3 or TRBV12-4 and TRBJ2-3; D ambiguous. The V end lost 5 bases, the J end lost 4 bases, and 10 bases lay between the germline ends. The CDR3 runs to 13 residues.

The chain is built from TRBV20-1 and TRBJ2-2; TRBD2 matches at 12 bases. The junction had 16 bases not matched to a gene; V was cut back by 1 base and J by 1 base. CDR1 DFQATT and CDR2 SNEGSKA come from the germline V gene (reference sequence). This CDR3 comprises 21 residues. CDR3 DNA sequence: TGCAGTGCTAGAGGGGTTGATCTAGCGGGAGGGCCCCGGTTGAACACCGGGGAGCTGTTTTTT. As protein: CSARGVDLAGGPRLNTGELFF.

This clone was counted at least ten times. The rearrangement uses TRBV20-1 and TRBJ2-7; perhaps TRBD1 as D (6 bases). The V gene's germline CDR1 is DFQATT and CDR2 SNEGSKA (reference sequence). CDR3 size: 12 residues. Trimming removed 6 bases at V and 0 bases at J, with 9 bases between. In nucleotides, the CDR3 is TGCAGTGCCGGACAGAGCTCCTACGAGCAGTACTTC. This translates into CSAGQSSYEQYF.

This clone has a count of ten or more. In the same sample, other DNA sequences code for this CDR3. J is TRBJ2-1 and V is TRBV7-3; 7 nucleotides match TRBD1. In germline, CDR1 is SGHTA, CDR2 FQGTGA. The CDR3 has 15 amino acids. After removal of 2 bases from V and 9 bases from J, the junction contained 10 bases not matched to a gene. The CDR3 sequence: CASSLQGERVSEQFF. CDR3 bases: TGTGCCAGCAGCTTACAGGGGGAACGGGTCTCTGAGCAGTTCTTC.

This clone was counted at least ten times. A much larger clone differs by one base, so this may be a read error. The rearrangement links TRBV19 to TRBJ1-4; D perhaps matches TRBD1 (5 bases). From germline, CDR1 is LNHDA and CDR2 SQIVND (reference sequence). With 6 bases removed from V and 3 bases from J, the gap between germline ends came to 8 bases. The CDR3 runs to 13 residues. This CDR3 reads CASRQAANEKLFF. CDR3 DNA sequence: TGTGCCAGTAGACAGGCAGCTAATGAAAAACTGTTTTTT.

This clone has a count of ten or more. This chain links TRBV19 with TRBJ2-7, with D maybe TRBD2 (6 bases). V was pared by 3 bases and J by 6 bases, with 9 bases between. Looked up from germline, CDR1 is LNHDA and CDR2 is SQIVND (reference sequence). The CDR3 loop spans 12 amino acids. The CDR3 sequence: CASSMTGLEQYF. The CDR3 bases are TGTGCCAGTAGTATGACGGGACTCGAGCAGTACTTC. Combining the CDR3 with reference TRBV19 and TRBJ2-7 gives the whole variable domain DGGITQSPKYLFRKEGQNVTLSCEQNLNHDAMYWYRQDPGQGLRLIYYSQIVNDFQKGDIAEGYSVSREKKESFPLTVTSAQKNPTAFYLCASSMTGLEQYFGPGTRLTVT.

By proportion, this clone is medium-sized (0.01 to 0.1%). The chain uses TRBV15 and TRBJ2-7; 11 bases fit TRBD2. The CDR3 runs 15 residues. V trimming: 5 bases; J trimming: 3 bases; junction bases outside the gene matches: 6. Germline V CDR1 and CDR2: LNHNV, YYDKDF (reference sequence). Written as DNA, the CDR3 is TGTGCCACCAGCCCGGGACTAGCGGACCACTACGAGCAGTACTTC. Protein product: CATSPGLADHYEQYF. Together with reference TRBV15 and TRBJ2-7, the CDR3 gives the full variable domain: DAMVIQNPRYQVTQFGKPVTLSCSQTLNHNVMYWYQQKSSQAPKLLFHYYDKDFNNEADTPDNFQSRRPNTSFCFLDIRSPGLGDTAMYLCATSPGLADHYEQYFGPGTRLTVT.

The chain recombines TRBV7-2 with TRBJ2-7; D is uncertain. From germline, CDR1 is SGHTA and CDR2 FQGNSA. Trimming left V 5 bases short and J 3 bases short, with 14 bases between. This CDR3 has 14 residues. CDR3 residues: CASSPDSTGYEQYF. DNA for the CDR3: TGTGCCAGCAGCCCCGACTCTACCGGCTACGAGCAGTACTTC. Variable domain in full (rest from reference TRBV7-2 and TRBJ2-7): GAGVSQSPSNKVTEKGKDVELRCDPISGHTALYWYRQSLGQGLEFLIYFQGNSAPDKSGLPSDRFSAERTGGSVSTLTIQRTQQEDSAVYLCASSPDSTGYEQYFGPGTRLTVT.

This clone has more than one count but fewer than ten. The chain has TRBV6-1 and TRBJ2-5; D perhaps matches TRBD1 (6 bases). CDR3 size: 14 residues. Trimming stripped 7 bases from V and 0 bases from J, with 12 bases between. Germline V gene lookup returns CDR1 MNHNS and CDR2 SASEGT. The CDR3 loop is CASNLDRHQETQYF. The CDR3 nucleotides read TGTGCCAGCAACCTTGACAGGCACCAAGAGACCCAGTACTTC.